A single sample gave rise to the 10 T cell receptor beta chains below, sequenced in a study of vaccination effects on CD4 cells after COVID-19. Only in-frame clones appear in the TCRdb table, and some are missing; sequencing was by immunoSEQ multiplex PCR. The sample yields over 8,500 clones, about three quarters seen once. Their cognate antigens are unknown. Subsequent to a culture period of around 10 days, CD4+ T cells were isolated. The vaccine given was either BNT162b2 or mRNA-1273, in two doses. The sequences come from CD4+ T cells from PBMCs cultured without peptide, collected after COVID-19 vaccination. These receptor sequences come from a human donor who received a COVID-19 vaccine.

The CDR3 nucleotides are TGTGCCTGGAGCCGCGACTGGGGCTCCCTAAGTAATTCACCCCTCCACTTT. This encodes CAWSRDWGSLSNSPLHF. The chain recombines TRBV30 with TRBJ1-6; a possible D gene is TRBD1 (5 bases). Per the germline V gene, CDR1 is GTSNPN and CDR2 is SVGIG (reference sequence). The V end lost 3 bases, the J end lost 6 bases, and 21 bases lay between the germline ends. The CDR3 has 17 residues. Complete variable domain (other parts from reference TRBV30 and TRBJ1-6): SQTIHQWPATLVQPVGSPLSLECTVEGTSNPNLYWYRQAAGRGLQLLFYSVGIGQISSEVPQNLSASRPQDRQFILSSKKLLLSDSGFYLCAWSRDWGSLSNSPLHFGNGTRLTVT.

This clone was detected once. This chain uses TRBV4-1 with TRBJ2-2, with D perhaps being TRBD1 or TRBD2 (7 bases each). Germline V gene data show CDR1 as MGHRA and CDR2 as YSYEKL. V was pared by 4 bases and J by 10 bases, with 22 bases between. The CDR3 is made up of 16 amino acids. CDR3: CASSRFAGGERPELFF. CDR3 sequence (DNA): TGCGCCAGCAGCCGATTCGCAGGGGGGGAACGACCGGAGCTGTTTTTT.

Worth noting for this clone: One end of the junction is discordant with germline, which a read error may explain. The CDR3 DNA follows: TGTGCCAGCAGTGAAGCTTCCATTGGGACAGGTGGGCCCTTC. Encoded protein: CASSEASIGTGGPF. This rearrangement joins TRBV6-1 to TRBJ2-7; 8 bases are shared with TRBD1. The CDR3 runs 14 residues. The germline V gene has CDR1 MNHNS and CDR2 SASEGT.

The chain uses TRBV21-1 and TRBJ1-1. TRBV21-1 is given as a pseudogene. The CDR3 is made up of 13 amino acids. The CDR3: CASRGEENTEAFF. CDR3 sequence (DNA): TGTGCCAGCAGGGGGGAAGAGAACACTGAAGCTTTCTTT.

CDR3 DNA sequence: TGCAGCGTGCGCGGAACAGGGGGGTCGAACACTGAAGCTTTCTTT. Its translation is CSVRGTGGSNTEAFF. The rearrangement joins TRBV29-1 to TRBJ1-1; 8 bases line up with TRBD1. CDR1 SQVTM and CDR2 ANQGSEA come from the germline V gene. CDR3 size: 15 residues. J lost 1 base, V lost 6 bases, and 10 bases had no gene match.

V is TRBV7-3 and J is TRBJ1-1, with 7 bases lining up with TRBD1. This CDR3 region has 14 residues. J was trimmed by 3 bases and V by 5 bases; bases with no gene match: 6. Germline loops: CDR1 SGHTA, CDR2 FQGTGA. The CDR3 sequence: CASSPGGGYTEAFF. Written as DNA, the CDR3 is TGTGCCAGCAGCCCAGGGGGAGGGTACACTGAAGCTTTCTTT.

This chain joins TRBV5-4 and TRBJ1-2; weak D call: TRBD1 (5 bases). Between the trimmed V and J ends, which lost 4 bases and 2 bases, there was a span of 12 bases. The CDR3 runs to 14 residues. Per germline, CDR1 SGHNT and CDR2 YYREEE (reference sequence). The chain's CDR3 is CASSPGTANYGYTF. CDR3 DNA sequence: TGTGCCAGCAGCCCTGGGACGGCCAACTATGGCTACACCTTC.

The chain combines TRBV19 with TRBJ1-1; 8 bases agree with TRBD1. Germline CDR1 is LNHDA and CDR2 is SQIVND (reference sequence). The V segment lost 2 bases and the J segment 0 bases; nucleotides outside the gene matches: 8. This CDR3 spans 17 amino acids. This CDR3 is CASSIRTGLRMNTEAFF. In nucleotides, the CDR3 is TGTGCCAGTAGTATACGGACAGGGTTGAGGATGAACACTGAAGCTTTCTTT.

DNA of the CDR3: TGCGCCAGCAGCCATGAACAGGGGAGACTCTCTCCCTACAATGAGCAGTTCTTC. This gives the protein CASSHEQGRLSPYNEQFF. The rearrangement joins TRBV4-1 to TRBJ2-1; 7 bases line up with TRBD1. This CDR3 comprises 18 residues. CDR1 is MGHRA, CDR2 YSYEKL, per germline. Trimming took 3 bases from V and 2 from J; bases not matched to a gene: 13.

The V and J genes are TRBV19 and TRBJ1-6; TRBD1 is a possible D gene (5 bases). Trimming left V 7 bases short and J 10 bases short, with 20 bases between. The CDR3 is 15 residues long. Germline loops: CDR1 LNHDA, CDR2 SQIVND (reference sequence). The CDR3 loop is CASTYRDPGRSPLHF. CDR3 bases: TGTGCCAGTACCTACCGGGACCCGGGTCGCTCACCCCTCCACTTT.